This T cell receptor beta chain was identified during a study of blood T cell repertoires in COVID-19. The length of the CDR3 is 14 residues. Looked up from germline, CDR1 is MRHNA and CDR2 is SNTAGT. V shed 5 bases and J shed 6 bases, with 14 bases lying between them. How the authors handled the data: It was from reference gene primer amplification that nucleated cell counts were estimated. Profiled with immunoSEQ multiplex PCR; TCRdb holds only in-frame clones, not every one. V, J and clone size are taken as reported in that table, and D and trimming were inferred from the DNA itself. The table has 80,000 to 100,000 clones, 70% to 90% seen once; the top ten hold around a sixth.

This rearrangement joins TRBV6-4 to TRBJ1-5; weak D call: TRBD1 (5 bases). This sequence was found in an elderly woman with acute or convalescent COVID-19. Specimen: peripheral blood. The chain's CDR3 is CASSPRVFVQPQHF. CDR3 nucleotides: TGTGCCAGCAGTCCCAGGGTTTTCGTTCAGCCCCAGCATTTT.